A selection of T cell receptor beta chains follows, all from one sample in a study of T-cell reconstitution after alpha-beta-depleted transplantation in children. Via MiXCR, TCRdb re-called the PCR reads, giving one row per CDR3 protein. The table has roughly 200,000 distinct CDR3 sequences, approximately 6.8% seen once. The sequencing here drew on PBMCs from the stem cell graft donor, taken from the stem cell graft. The receptors stem from a human donor who donated a stem cell graft to a child with Wiskott-Aldrich syndrome. Both conserved end residues are part of each CDR3. D genes are given only for firm matches. The size entry gives how often the clone was seen (once, few, many) or a class if it is expanded.

-	many	TRBV11-2	TRBJ1-6	CASSFVGEDSPLHF	TGTGCCAGCAGCTTTGTAGGGGAAGACTCACCCCTCCACTTT
-	many	TRBV12-3/TRBV12-4	TRBJ2-2	CASSFRVGSTGELFF	TGTGCCAGCAGTTTCCGAGTGGGCAGCACCGGGGAGCTGTTTTTT
TRBD1	many	TRBV6-1	TRBJ2-3	CASRQDRGTDTQYF	TGTGCCAGCAGACAGGACAGGGGGACAGATACGCAGTATTTT
-	many	TRBV4-1	TRBJ1-5	CASSLEGSNQPQHF	TGCGCCAGCAGCCTTGAGGGTAGCAATCAGCCCCAGCATTTT
-	many	TRBV5-6	TRBJ1-1	CASTYKNTEAFF	TGTGCCAGCACCTATAAGAACACTGAAGCTTTCTTT
TRBD1	many	TRBV20-1	TRBJ1-2	CSASNRGLNYGYTF	TGCAGTGCTAGCAACAGGGGGCTTAACTATGGCTACACCTTC
-	many	TRBV7-2	TRBJ1-3	CASSRTRDFSSGNTIYF	TGTGCCAGCAGTCGGACAAGGGATTTTTCCTCTGGAAACACCATATATTTT
-	many	TRBV12-3/TRBV12-4	TRBJ1-5	CASSSSGTANQPQHF	-
TRBD2	many	TRBV20-1	TRBJ2-5	CSARGVGGGQEETQYF	TGCAGTGCTAGGGGCGTTGGCGGGGGGCAGGAAGAGACCCAGTACTTC
TRBD2	many	TRBV7-6	TRBJ2-1	CASSSAASGSTSSYNEQFF	TGTGCCAGCAGCTCCGCAGCTAGCGGGAGCACCAGCTCCTACAATGAGCAGTTCTTC
TRBD1	many	TRBV29-1	TRBJ2-7	CSAARQGPSYEQYF	TGCAGCGCCGCCCGACAGGGACCCTCCTACGAGCAGTACTTC
TRBD2	many	TRBV7-6	TRBJ2-1	CASSLGLAGLYNEQFF	TGTGCCAGCAGCCTCGGACTAGCGGGCTTGTACAATGAGCAGTTCTTC
-	many	TRBV20-1	TRBJ2-1	CSARGSAGSNEQFF	TGCAGTGCTAGAGGCTCGGCGGGGAGCAATGAGCAGTTCTTC
-	many	TRBV12-3/TRBV12-4	TRBJ1-5	CASSLERSSNQPQHF	TGTGCCAGCAGTTTAGAGAGATCTAGCAATCAGCCCCAGCATTTT
TRBD1	many	TRBV6-1	TRBJ2-7	CASSEQGAHEQYF	TGTGCCAGCAGTGAACAGGGGGCACACGAGCAGTACTTC
-	many	TRBV5-8	TRBJ2-7	CASSPSFRHYEQYF	TGTGCCAGCAGCCCGAGTTTTAGGCACTACGAGCAGTACTTC
-	many	TRBV7-6	TRBJ1-1	CASTQQVNTEAFF	TGTGCCAGCACCCAACAGGTGAACACTGAAGCTTTCTTT
-	many	TRBV4-1	TRBJ2-7	CASSQDYYEQYF	TGCGCCAGCAGCCAAGATTACTACGAGCAGTACTTC
TRBD1	many	TRBV24-1	TRBJ2-2	CATSDWAVSGTVPTGELFF	TGTGCCACCAGTGATTGGGCAGTCTCCGGGACAGTTCCGACCGGGGAGCTGTTTTTT
TRBD1	many	TRBV12-3/TRBV12-4	TRBJ1-1	CASKTGQGNTEAFF	TGTGCCAGCAAAACGGGACAGGGGAACACTGAAGCTTTCTTT
-	many	TRBV5-1	TRBJ2-1	CASSLAGYGDEQFF	TGCGCCAGCAGCTTGGCCGGCTATGGGGATGAGCAGTTCTTC
-	many	TRBV5-1	TRBJ1-5	CASSPGANSNQPQHF	TGCGCCAGCAGCCCGGGGGCCAATAGCAATCAGCCCCAGCATTTT
-	few	TRBV7-9	TRBJ2-7	CASSSRVEAYEQYF	TGTGCCAGCAGCTCCAGGGTGGAGGCCTACGAGCAGTACTTC